This passage covers 23 T cell receptor beta chains from one sample sequenced in a study of CD8+ T cells in alopecia areata. Sequencing relied on a cDNA template that was reverse transcribed from extracted RNA. Only in-frame clones appear in the TCRdb table, and some are missing; sequencing was by immunoSEQ multiplex PCR. The table records 150,000 to 200,000 clones, roughly 65% of them present only once. Treatment reported: oral pan-JAK inhibitor, 5-10 mg twice daily. The sequences come from CD4+ T cells sorted from blood, collected at week 4, from a patient treated with tofacitinib. These receptors originate from a human donor with alopecia areata.

The genes are TRBV19 and TRBJ2-2; D may be TRBD1 (6 bases). Germline CDR1 and CDR2: LNHDA and SQIVND (reference sequence). The length of the CDR3 is 14 residues. Trimming pared 4 bases from V and 3 bases from J, leaving 9 bases between. The CDR3 DNA follows: TGTGCCAGTAGTAATGGACAGTACACCGGGGAGCTGTTTTTT. It encodes CASSNGQYTGELFF.

This clone has just a few counts. The J gene is TRBJ1-1, the V gene TRBV21-1. TRBV21-1 is given as a pseudogene. CDR3 length: 12 amino acids. In DNA form, the CDR3 reads TGTGCCAGCCCTAGTGGGGAGCCTGAAGCTTTCTTT. It codes for CASPSGEPEAFF.

The rearrangement links TRBV9 to TRBJ2-3; D remains unclear. Germline lookup yields CDR1 SGDLS and CDR2 YYNGEE. The CDR3 runs to 14 residues. V was clipped by 4 bases and J by 6 bases, with 15 bases between them. As DNA, the CDR3 is TGTGCCAGCAGCCCCCCGAGCCCACGGGATACGCAGTATTTT. Its protein is CASSPPSPRDTQYF.

This chain connects TRBV27 to TRBJ2-5, with 7 bases matching TRBD1. The CDR3 is 15 residues long. Looked up from germline, CDR1 is MNHEY and CDR2 is SMNVEV (reference sequence). Trimming cost V 7 bases and J 5 bases; bases outside gene matches: 13. The CDR3 bases are TGTGCCAGCAATCGACAGGGTTGGGGCGTGGAGACCCAGTACTTC. This translates into CASNRQGWGVETQYF.

The chain is built from TRBV12-5 and TRBJ1-1, with 9 bases fitting TRBD1. Looked up from germline, CDR1 is LGHNT and CDR2 is FRNRAP. V shed 3 bases and J 0 bases; nucleotides not matched to a gene: 2. The CDR3 runs 15 residues. The CDR3 here is CASGFGDRVNTEAFF. In DNA form, the CDR3 reads TGTGCTAGTGGTTTTGGGGACAGGGTGAACACTGAAGCTTTCTTT.

The chain couples TRBV10-3 to TRBJ1-5; 7 bases map to TRBD1. The V and J ends lost 10 bases and 4 bases, in that order; junction bases with no gene match: 13. CDR1 is ENHRY and CDR2 is SYGVKD in the germline V gene. This CDR3 contains 15 residues. The CDR3 DNA reads as TGTGCCACCAGGGGGAGCGGACAGGAGAATCAGCCCCAGCATTTT. It encodes CATRGSGQENQPQHF.

V usage is TRBV29-1 and J usage is TRBJ1-3, with a tentative D call TRBD1 (5 bases). Germline V gene data show CDR1 as SQVTM and CDR2 as ANQGSEA. The V end lost 4 bases, the J end lost 0 bases, and 13 bases lay between the germline ends. The CDR3 length is 15 residues. The chain's CDR3 is CSVAGTPNSGNTIYF. The CDR3 DNA is TGCAGCGTTGCCGGGACGCCGAACTCTGGAAACACCATATATTTT.

The rearrangement uses TRBV30 and TRBJ1-1; D uncertain. Germline V gene sequence: CDR1 GTSNPN, CDR2 SVGIG (reference sequence). V gave up 1 base and J gave up 2 bases, with 11 bases separating them. The CDR3 has 14 amino acids. The CDR3 sequence is CAWSETWGNTEAFF. CDR3 in DNA: TGTGCCTGGAGTGAGACTTGGGGTAACACTGAAGCTTTCTTT.

The V and J genes are TRBV27 and TRBJ1-6; TRBD1 matches at 7 bases. The germline gives CDR1 MNHEY, CDR2 SMNVEV (reference sequence). The J segment lost 6 bases and the V segment lost 1 base, leaving 6 bases of the junction unmatched. This CDR3 comprises 16 residues. The CDR3 protein is CASSLYGDSPNSPLHF. The DNA for the CDR3 is TGTGCCAGCAGTTTATATGGGGACAGTCCTAATTCACCCCTCCACTTT.

This clone was counted only a few times. The chain carries TRBV11-2 and TRBJ1-2, with D possibly matching TRBD1 (6 bases). Trimming removed 5 bases at V and 6 bases at J, with 13 bases between. This CDR3 contains 13 residues. CDR1 SGHAT and CDR2 FQNNGV come from the germline V gene. Here the CDR3 DNA reads TGTGCCAGCAGCCCAGCGGGGGCCCATGGCTACACCTTC. It translates to CASSPAGAHGYTF. Combining the CDR3 with reference TRBV11-2 and TRBJ1-2 gives the whole variable domain EAGVAQSPRYKIIEKRQSVAFWCNPISGHATLYWYQQILGQGPKLLIQFQNNGVVDDSQLPKDRFSAERLKGVDSTLKIQPAKLEDSAVYLCASSPAGAHGYTFGSGTRLTVV.

This chain joins TRBV2 and TRBJ1-5, with no clear D. The CDR3 sequence is 15 residues long. The ends were cut back, 6 bases at V and 2 bases at J, with 14 bases in the middle. The germline gives CDR1 SNHLY, CDR2 FYNNEI. This CDR3 reads CASSADGFGNQPQHF. CDR3 nucleotide sequence: TGTGCCAGCAGCGCTGACGGCTTCGGCAATCAGCCCCAGCATTTT.

This clone has just a few counts. The genes are TRBV6-9 and TRBJ1-4; D is unclear. Trimming took 4 bases from V and 5 from J, leaving 20 bases between them. Germline assignment: CDR1 MNHGY and CDR2 SVAAGI. The CDR3 is 17 amino acids. CDR3 DNA: TGTGCCAGCAGTTCTAGGGTTGCAGAAGGCCTAAATGAAAAACTGTTTTTT. Translating gives CASSSRVAEGLNEKLFF.

This chain connects TRBV29-1 to TRBJ1-4; 10 nucleotides align to TRBD1. The J segment lost 7 bases and the V segment lost 7 bases, leaving 6 bases of the junction unmatched. The CDR3 contains 13 residues. CDR1 and CDR2 from the germline V gene are SQVTM and ANQGSEA. CDR3 DNA sequence: TGCAGCGCCAGACAGGGGGCTGCTGAAAAACTGTTTTTT. It translates to CSARQGAAEKLFF.

This clone was found a few times. The chain joins TRBV11-3 to TRBJ1-1; D remains unclear. The CDR3 length is 13 residues. Trimming removed 5 bases from V and 5 bases from J, with 12 bases in between. Germline CDR1 reads SGHNT; CDR2 reads YENEEA. The chain's CDR3 is CASSEAQGTEAFF. The CDR3 region has the DNA TGTGCCAGCAGCGAGGCACAAGGGACTGAAGCTTTCTTT. Full variable domain (outside the CDR3, taken from reference TRBV11-3 and TRBJ1-1): EAGVVQSPRYKIIEKKQPVAFWCNPISGHNTLYWYLQNLGQGPELLIRYENEEAVDDSQLPKDRFSAERLKGVDSTLKIQPAELGDSAVYLCASSEAQGTEAFFGQGTRLTVV.

The J gene is TRBJ1-1, the V gene TRBV30, with D perhaps matching TRBD1 (6 bases). CDR3 size: 12 residues. The ends were cut back, 2 bases at V and 8 bases at J, with 12 bases in the middle. Germline values: CDR1 GTSNPN, CDR2 SVGIG (reference sequence). The DNA for the CDR3 is TGTGCCTGGAGTACAGGGAGCCCAGAAGCTTTCTTT. Protein: CAWSTGSPEAFF.

The rearrangement joins TRBV9 to TRBJ1-2, with a tentative D call TRBD1 (6 bases). CDR1 is SGDLS and CDR2 is YYNGEE in the germline V gene. The CDR3 length is 14 residues. The V end lost 0 bases, the J end lost 5 bases, and 11 bases lay between the germline ends. CDR3 bases: TGTGCCAGCAGCGTAGGGATTGGACAGTATGGCTACACCTTC. Protein sequence: CASSVGIGQYGYTF.

The J gene is TRBJ1-5, the V gene TRBV30; D perhaps matches TRBD1 (5 bases). Per the germline V gene, CDR1 is GTSNPN and CDR2 is SVGIG (reference sequence). The CDR3 covers 14 residues. V was clipped by 0 bases and J by 6 bases, with 12 bases between them. DNA of the CDR3: TGTGCCTGGAGTGTACGAGGGGTGAGTCAGCCCCAGCATTTT. Protein: CAWSVRGVSQPQHF.

This clone showed up just a few times. The limits of the CDR3 on the DNA are not certain, so only TCRdb's listed CDR3 is given. The V and J genes are TRBV27 and TRBJ2-7; no DNA check was done on the table's D call, TRBD2. From germline, CDR1 is MNHEY and CDR2 SMNVEV (reference sequence). 11 amino acids form the CDR3, both terminal residues included. Here the CDR3 reads CASRWAGGTYF.

The chain recombines TRBV29-1 with TRBJ1-2; D perhaps matches TRBD1 (6 bases). The CDR3 has 13 amino acids. The ends were cut back, 3 bases at V and 4 bases at J, with 12 bases in the middle. The germline gives CDR1 SQVTM, CDR2 ANQGSEA. The CDR3 protein is CSVERQDSYGYTF. CDR3 nucleotide sequence: TGCAGCGTTGAGAGACAGGACAGCTATGGCTACACCTTC.

This clone was seen once. The chain recombines TRBV2 with TRBJ1-6; D perhaps matches TRBD1 (5 bases). From germline, CDR1 is SNHLY and CDR2 FYNNEI. V was clipped by 8 bases and J by 11 bases, with 16 bases between them. The CDR3 runs 13 residues. CDR3 sequence: CASLREGTAPLHF. CDR3 nucleotides: TGTGCCAGCCTGAGGGAGGGGACGGCACCCCTCCACTTT.

This sequence joins TRBV2 and TRBJ1-2; perhaps TRBD1 as D (5 bases). The germline V gene has CDR1 SNHLY and CDR2 FYNNEI. This CDR3 comprises 13 residues. Trimming cost V 7 bases and J 8 bases, with 17 bases left between them. The CDR3 DNA is TGTGCCAGCACCACCGACAGTCTGACGGGCTACACCTTC. Translating gives CASTTDSLTGYTF.

This chain uses TRBV7-2 with TRBJ2-1; 7 nucleotides line up with TRBD1. The junction had 10 bases not matched to a gene; V was cut back by 7 bases and J by 4 bases. The CDR3 runs to 15 residues. Germline lookup yields CDR1 SGHTA and CDR2 FQGNSA. The CDR3: CASTPQGETYNEQFF. The CDR3, as DNA: TGTGCCAGCACCCCGCAGGGGGAAACTTACAATGAGCAGTTCTTC.

The chain uses TRBV5-1 and TRBJ1-1; D may be TRBD1 (5 bases). The CDR3 is made up of 13 amino acids. Germline V gene lookup returns CDR1 SGHRS and CDR2 YFSETQ. Trimming left V 0 bases short and J 7 bases short, with 10 bases between. CDR3 residues: CASSLGQGSEAFF. The CDR3 coding sequence is TGCGCCAGCAGCTTGGGCCAGGGAAGTGAAGCTTTCTTT.